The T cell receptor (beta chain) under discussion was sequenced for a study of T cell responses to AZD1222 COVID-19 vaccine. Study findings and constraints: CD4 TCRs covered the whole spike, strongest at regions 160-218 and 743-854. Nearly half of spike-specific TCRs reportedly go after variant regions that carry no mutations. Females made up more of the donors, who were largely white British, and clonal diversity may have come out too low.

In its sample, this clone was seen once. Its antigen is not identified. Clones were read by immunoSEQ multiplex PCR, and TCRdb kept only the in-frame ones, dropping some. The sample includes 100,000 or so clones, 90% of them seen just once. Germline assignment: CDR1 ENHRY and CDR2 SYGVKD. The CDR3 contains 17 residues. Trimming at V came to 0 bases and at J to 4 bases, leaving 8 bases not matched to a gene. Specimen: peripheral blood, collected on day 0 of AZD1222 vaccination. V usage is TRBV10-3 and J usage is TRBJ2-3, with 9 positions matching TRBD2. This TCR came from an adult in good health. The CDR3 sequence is CAISESMRGGNSDTQYF. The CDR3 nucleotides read TGTGCCATCAGTGAGTCGATGCGGGGGGGCAATTCAGATACGCAGTATTTT.